The next 28 T cell receptor beta chains were all read from a single sample in a study of graft-versus-host responses after intestinal transplantation. TCRdb keeps only in-frame clones here, not all; method: immunoSEQ multiplex PCR. The table has over 85,000 clones, approximately 94% seen once; the top ten hold about 0.2%. Their antigen targets remain unknown. This specimen was unstimulated CD4+ T cells sorted from spleen or lymph node cells, taken before transplant. These TCRs come from a human donor who was the organ donor for an intestinal transplant.

The chain's CDR3 is CASSASGGLLAKNIQYF. In DNA, the CDR3 is TGCGCCAGCAGCGCTAGCGGGGGACTTCTAGCCAAAAACATTCAGTACTTC. This chain connects TRBV5-1 to TRBJ2-4; TRBD2 aligns across 10 bases. Germline values: CDR1 SGHRS, CDR2 YFSETQ. V lost 4 bases to trimming and J lost 0 bases; unmatched junction nucleotides: 7. The CDR3 totals 17 residues.

The chain couples TRBV2 to TRBJ1-2, with no clear D. This CDR3 spans 12 amino acids. V was trimmed by 6 bases and J by 12 bases, leaving 17 bases between them. In germline, CDR1 is SNHLY, CDR2 FYNNEI. DNA for the CDR3: TGTGCCAGCAGGACCCTGATCTTCGGCGACACCTTC. It is translated as CASRTLIFGDTF.

The chain links TRBV7-8 to TRBJ2-1; 12 bases map to TRBD2. CDR3 length equals 18 residues. In germline, CDR1 is SGHVS, CDR2 FQNEAQ. V lost 5 bases to trimming and J lost 0 bases; unmatched junction nucleotides: 8. The CDR3 reads CASSRGLAGISSYNEQFF. CDR3 DNA: TGTGCCAGCAGCCGTGGACTAGCGGGGATAAGCTCCTACAATGAGCAGTTCTTC.

CDR3 sequence (DNA): TGTGCCAGCAGCTATCAATCCGGGACCGGAAGGTACTTC. Translated: CASSYQSGTGRYF. This rearrangement joins TRBV7-9 to TRBJ2-4; D may correspond to TRBD1 or TRBD2 (5 bases each). This CDR3 contains 13 residues. Germline-derived CDR1 and CDR2 are SEHNR and FQNEAQ (reference sequence). V lost 4 bases to trimming and J lost 15 bases, with 19 bases between them.

The J gene is TRBJ1-1, the V gene TRBV11-3, with D uncertain. There are 13 residues in the CDR3. The V end was cut by 5 bases, the J end by 5 bases, with 12 bases between. Germline V gene sequence: CDR1 SGHNT, CDR2 YENEEA. CDR3 nucleotides: TGTGCCAGCAGCCCCTCGGCGGGTACTGAAGCTTTCTTT. Translating gives CASSPSAGTEAFF.

This chain joins TRBV2 and TRBJ2-7; no reliable D call. From germline, CDR1 is SNHLY and CDR2 FYNNEI. V shed 3 bases and J shed 5 bases, with 14 bases lying between them. The CDR3 is 14 amino acids. CDR3 in DNA: TGTGCCAGCAGTGAGGACCTACGCGCGGACGAGCAGTACTTC. Residues: CASSEDLRADEQYF.

The chain couples TRBV11-3 to TRBJ2-7; possible D gene TRBD1, 5 bases. The germline gives CDR1 SGHNT, CDR2 YENEEA. The CDR3 contains 13 residues. Trimming pared 1 base from V and 4 bases from J, leaving 8 bases between. CDR3 sequence reads: CASSLGDRYEQYF. CDR3 DNA sequence: TGTGCCAGCAGCTTAGGTGACAGATACGAGCAGTACTTC. Drawing the rest from reference TRBV11-3 and TRBJ2-7, the complete variable domain is EAGVVQSPRYKIIEKKQPVAFWCNPISGHNTLYWYLQNLGQGPELLIRYENEEAVDDSQLPKDRFSAERLKGVDSTLKIQPAELGDSAVYLCASSLGDRYEQYFGPGTRLTVT.

The chain combines TRBV20-1 with TRBJ2-7; D gene uncertain. CDR3 length: 10 amino acids. Germline CDR1 and CDR2: DFQATT and SNEGSKA (reference sequence). CDR3 region: CSVRSYEQYF. The CDR3, as DNA: TGCAGCGTCCGTTCCTACGAGCAGTACTTC.

This chain joins TRBV19 and TRBJ1-2; D uncertain. Trimming removed 5 bases from V and 0 bases from J, with 13 bases in between. The length of the CDR3 is 15 residues. CDR1 and CDR2 from the germline V gene are LNHDA and SQIVND (reference sequence). For the CDR3, the DNA is TGTGCCAGTAGTCCCGGCCGGTTAGCTAACTATGGCTACACCTTC. It yields the protein CASSPGRLANYGYTF.

V is TRBV6-1 and J is TRBJ1-6; TRBD1 aligns across 10 bases. Trimming removed 2 bases from V and 4 bases from J; junction bases left unmatched: 11. CDR3 length: 19 amino acids. CDR1 MNHNS and CDR2 SASEGT come from the germline V gene. The CDR3 DNA is TGTGCCAGCAGTGAACCCCTCCCGGACAGGGGGTATTATAATTCACCCCTCCACTTT. Its translation is CASSEPLPDRGYYNSPLHF.

The chain employs TRBV7-2 and TRBJ2-2; D gene uncertain. V was clipped by 0 bases and J by 2 bases, with 7 bases between them. Germline V gene data show CDR1 as SGHTA and CDR2 as FQGNSA. This CDR3 is built from 15 residues. The CDR3 here is CASSLAGINTGELFF. DNA of the CDR3: TGTGCCAGCAGCTTAGCGGGGATCAACACCGGGGAGCTGTTTTTT.

This clone showed up just once. J is TRBJ2-5 and V is TRBV6-1; possible D gene TRBD2, 5 bases. This CDR3 region has 14 residues. Germline V gene sequence: CDR1 MNHNS, CDR2 SASEGT. V lost 6 bases to trimming and J lost 5 bases, with 16 bases between them. CDR3: CASSLELRGETQYF. The CDR3 DNA sequence: TGTGCCAGCAGCCTGGAACTCCGAGGGGAGACCCAGTACTTC.

The chain combines TRBV5-1 with TRBJ1-1, with TRBD1 as a possible D gene (5 bases). CDR3 length equals 16 residues. Trimming removed 4 bases from V and 0 bases from J, with 16 bases in between. The germline CDR1 and CDR2 sequences are SGHRS and YFSETQ. Written as DNA, the CDR3 is TGCGCCAGCAGCGCGTTTTCGCGGGGCCTGAACACTGAAGCTTTCTTT. Residues: CASSAFSRGLNTEAFF.

The J gene is TRBJ2-7, the V gene TRBV28; 9 bases map to TRBD1. V lost 7 bases and J lost 1; bases outside the gene matches: 8. The germline CDR1 and CDR2 sequences are MDHEN and SYDVKM. This CDR3 spans 15 amino acids. The CDR3 sequence: CASTPGTGLSYEQYF. In DNA form, the CDR3 reads TGTGCCAGCACCCCGGGGACAGGGCTATCCTACGAGCAGTACTTC.

The chain couples TRBV5-1 to TRBJ1-1; D gene ambiguous. V lost 2 bases and J 1 base, leaving 6 bases between the germline ends. The germline V gene has CDR1 SGHRS and CDR2 YFSETQ. This CDR3 comprises 13 residues. CDR3 protein: CASSFGENTEAFF. The CDR3 DNA sequence: TGCGCCAGCAGCTTCGGGGAGAACACTGAAGCTTTCTTT.

The chain links TRBV2 to TRBJ2-3, with 8 bases aligning to TRBD2. V gave up 4 bases and J gave up 5 bases; unmatched junction bases: 8. The CDR3 runs to 15 residues. CDR1 is SNHLY, CDR2 FYNNEI, per germline. In nucleotides, the CDR3 is TGTGCCAGCAGTGGTCATAGCGGGGTAATAGATACGCAGTATTTT. Its protein product is CASSGHSGVIDTQYF.

The chain links TRBV10-1 to TRBJ2-1; no definite D call. The CDR3 is 14 residues long. Germline V gives CDR1 WNHNN, CDR2 SYGVQD (reference sequence). The ends were cut back, 3 bases at V and 8 bases at J, with 14 bases in the middle. CDR3 amino acids: CASSDPNSLYEQFF. CDR3 bases: TGCGCCAGCAGTGACCCGAACTCGCTGTATGAGCAGTTCTTC.

The rearrangement links TRBV18 to TRBJ2-3; 13 bases line up with TRBD2. From germline, CDR1 is KGHSH and CDR2 LQKENI. The CDR3 runs 16 residues. Germline trimming cut 5 bases from V and 2 bases from J; bases unmatched to any gene: 4. The CDR3 reads CASSSGTSGATDTQYF. The CDR3 DNA sequence: TGTGCCAGCTCATCCGGGACTAGCGGGGCCACAGATACGCAGTATTTT.

The chain employs TRBV29-1 and TRBJ2-1; 8 nucleotides line up with TRBD1. This CDR3 spans 14 amino acids. Germline V gives CDR1 SQVTM, CDR2 ANQGSEA. The V and J ends lost 3 bases and 7 bases, in that order; junction bases with no gene match: 8. This CDR3 reads CSVDGQGAGNEQFF. The CDR3 DNA follows: TGCAGCGTTGATGGGCAGGGGGCCGGGAATGAGCAGTTCTTC.

The gene calls are TRBV9 and TRBJ2-1; TRBD1 matches 10 bases. Germline lookup yields CDR1 SGDLS and CDR2 YYNGEE. The CDR3 runs to 14 residues. The V segment lost 6 bases and the J segment 6 bases; nucleotides outside the gene matches: 6. DNA for the CDR3: TGTGCCAGCAACCCCGGGGACAGGGGCAATGAGCAGTTCTTC. Amino acid sequence: CASNPGDRGNEQFF. Based on the CDR3 plus reference TRBV9 and TRBJ2-1, the full variable domain is DSGVTQTPKHLITATGQRVTLRCSPRSGDLSVYWYQQSLDQGLQFLIQYYNGEERAKGNILERFSAQQFPDLHSELNLSSLELGDSALYFCASNPGDRGNEQFFGPGTRLTVL.

DNA of the CDR3: TGTGCCAGCAGCGACGACTTGTACAATGAGCAGTTCTTC. Translating it yields CASSDDLYNEQFF. The chain recombines TRBV11-3 with TRBJ2-1, with D uncertain. This CDR3 is built from 13 residues. Germline CDR1 reads SGHNT; CDR2 reads YENEEA. Trimming shortened V by 5 bases and J by 4 bases, and 9 bases separated the two germline ends. Based on the CDR3 plus reference TRBV11-3 and TRBJ2-1, the full variable domain is EAGVVQSPRYKIIEKKQPVAFWCNPISGHNTLYWYLQNLGQGPELLIRYENEEAVDDSQLPKDRFSAERLKGVDSTLKIQPAELGDSAVYLCASSDDLYNEQFFGPGTRLTVL.

This clone has just one count. The chain couples TRBV18 to TRBJ1-2; tentatively, D is TRBD1 (6 bases). The CDR3 extends over 15 amino acids. Germline lookup yields CDR1 KGHSH and CDR2 LQKENI. The V end lost 3 bases, the J end lost 2 bases, and 13 bases lay between the germline ends. CDR3 nucleotide sequence: TGTGCCAGCTCACCCGGCAGGGGAATGAACTATGGCTACACCTTC. Amino acid sequence: CASSPGRGMNYGYTF.

The chain carries TRBV11-3 and TRBJ2-1; D possibly uses TRBD1 or TRBD2 (5 bases each). This CDR3 spans 15 amino acids. V was trimmed by 2 bases and J by 5 bases, leaving 13 bases between them. Looked up from germline, CDR1 is SGHNT and CDR2 is YENEEA. CDR3 region: CASSLSIRGDNEQFF. The CDR3 nucleotides read TGTGCCAGCAGCTTAAGTATACGAGGGGACAATGAGCAGTTCTTC. Looking up the rest from reference TRBV11-3 and TRBJ2-1 gives the full variable domain: EAGVVQSPRYKIIEKKQPVAFWCNPISGHNTLYWYLQNLGQGPELLIRYENEEAVDDSQLPKDRFSAERLKGVDSTLKIQPAELGDSAVYLCASSLSIRGDNEQFFGPGTRLTVL.

The genes are TRBV5-4 and TRBJ2-7; D ambiguous. The CDR3 extends over 15 amino acids. Germline V gene lookup returns CDR1 SGHNT and CDR2 YYREEE (reference sequence). Deletions cut 1 base from V and 3 bases from J, with 14 bases between. The CDR3 protein is CASSLSSGIGYEQYF. The CDR3 DNA follows: TGTGCCAGCAGCTTGTCATCAGGTATTGGCTACGAGCAGTACTTC.

This rearrangement joins TRBV7-2 to TRBJ2-5; 7 positions agree with TRBD2. TRBJ2-7 matches the DNA end more closely, so the J call is doubtful. CDR3 size: 15 residues. Germline V CDR1 and CDR2: SGHTA, FQGNSA. The CDR3 is CASSSWDYSAYEQYF. CDR3 in DNA: TGTGCCAGCAGCTCCTGGGACTACAGCGCCTACGAGCAGTACTTC.

This clone was detected once. The V call is TRBV7-2, the J call TRBJ2-3; D is undetermined. V lost 4 bases and J 6 bases, leaving 8 bases between the germline ends. From germline, CDR1 is SGHTA and CDR2 FQGNSA. This CDR3 is built from 12 residues. The chain's CDR3 is CASSSRADTQYF. In DNA, the CDR3 is TGTGCCAGCAGCTCAAGAGCGGATACGCAGTATTTT.

This chain links TRBV5-6 with TRBJ2-5; D is perhaps TRBD2 (6 bases). This CDR3 is built from 16 residues. The germline CDR1 and CDR2 sequences are SGHDT and YYEEEE. The germline V and J ends were trimmed by 0 bases and 5 bases, with 17 bases remaining between them. In DNA form, the CDR3 reads TGTGCCAGCAGCTTGGTAGCGTGGAGGGAAGTGGAGACCCAGTACTTC. Translated, it gives CASSLVAWREVETQYF.

The V and J genes are TRBV19 and TRBJ2-7; a weak D match, TRBD2 (6 bases). Trimming left V 7 bases short and J 1 base short, with 14 bases between. Per germline, CDR1 LNHDA and CDR2 SQIVND (reference sequence). The CDR3 has 14 amino acids. The chain's CDR3 is CASKRRLESYEQYF. The CDR3 nucleotides are TGTGCCAGTAAAAGGCGACTAGAATCCTACGAGCAGTACTTC.